Shown below are 17 T cell receptor beta chains from a single sample sequenced in a study of shared clonotypes between healthy human individuals. Selected positively for CCR7 and CD45RO-negative, naive CD8 cells excluded terminally differentiated effector memory CD45RA+ cells. Method: immunoSEQ multiplex PCR; TCRdb's copy keeps in-frame clones and lacks some. The sample includes about 550,000 clones, roughly 95% of them seen just once. The material sequenced was naive CD8+ T cells sorted from blood. These TCRs come from a woman aged 25 to 39 in good health.

The chain is built from TRBV5-6 and TRBJ2-7, with D maybe TRBD1 (6 bases). CDR1 is SGHDT, CDR2 YYEEEE, per germline. V was shortened by 2 bases and J by 0 bases, with 9 bases between the two germline ends. The CDR3 contains 14 residues. The CDR3 is CASSLGGHSYEQYF. Here the CDR3 DNA reads TGTGCCAGCAGCTTAGGGGGACACTCCTACGAGCAGTACTTC.

The chain carries TRBV13 and TRBJ1-2; 7 bases align to TRBD1. The CDR3 totals 15 residues. Germline CDR1 is PRHDT and CDR2 is FYEKMQ (reference sequence). V lost 5 bases and J lost 1; bases outside the gene matches: 7. The CDR3 DNA reads as TGTGCCAGCAGCCCATCCGGGACAGTTAACTATGGCTACACCTTC. It codes for CASSPSGTVNYGYTF. Filled out from reference TRBV13 and TRBJ1-2, the complete variable domain reads AAGVIQSPRHLIKEKRETATLKCYPIPRHDTVYWYQQGPGQDPQFLISFYEKMQSDKGSIPDRFSAQQFSDYHSELNMSSLELGDSALYFCASSPSGTVNYGYTFGSGTRLTVV.

The genes are TRBV5-6 and TRBJ1-2; tentative D call: TRBD1 (6 bases). CDR3 size: 15 residues. V shed 0 bases and J shed 3 bases, with 12 bases lying between them. Germline V gene data show CDR1 as SGHDT and CDR2 as YYEEEE. For the CDR3, the DNA is TGTGCCAGCAGCTTGGTGTCAGGGGTTGACTATGGCTACACCTTC. Protein: CASSLVSGVDYGYTF. Full variable domain (rest looked up from reference TRBV5-6 and TRBJ1-2): DAGVTQSPTHLIKTRGQQVTLRCSPKSGHDTVSWYQQALGQGPQFIFQYYEEEERQRGNFPDRFSGHQFPNYSSELNVNALLLGDSALYLCASSLVSGVDYGYTFGSGTRLTVV.

This sequence joins TRBV2 and TRBJ1-1, with unresolved D. Germline values: CDR1 SNHLY, CDR2 FYNNEI. This CDR3 is 14 amino acids long. With 2 bases removed from V and 4 bases from J, the gap between germline ends came to 11 bases. CDR3 sequence (DNA): TGTGCCAGCAGTGAATATAGGACCGGCACTGAAGCTTTCTTT. Protein sequence: CASSEYRTGTEAFF. The full variable domain, in which reference TRBV2 and TRBJ1-1 provide the parts outside the CDR3, is EPEVTQTPSHQVTQMGQEVILRCVPISNHLYFYWYRQILGQKVEFLVSFYNNEISEKSEIFDDQFSVERPDGSNFTLKIRSTKLEDSAMYFCASSEYRTGTEAFFGQGTRLTVV.

V gene TRBV30 combines with J gene TRBJ1-2, with D hard to call. The germline V gene encodes CDR1 GTSNPN and CDR2 SVGIG (reference sequence). The CDR3 extends over 12 amino acids. V lost 3 bases, J lost 8 bases, and 13 bases lay in between. The CDR3 region is CAWRRDLGGYTF. DNA for the CDR3: TGTGCCTGGAGACGAGACCTGGGAGGCTACACCTTC.

The V and J genes are TRBV7-9 and TRBJ2-2; perhaps TRBD2 as D (6 bases). The CDR3 totals 15 residues. Between the trimmed V and J ends, which lost 8 bases and 3 bases, there was a span of 16 bases. Germline CDR1 SEHNR, CDR2 FQNEAQ (reference sequence). CDR3 nucleotide sequence: TGTGCCAGCGAGATCCGGCGGGAAGACACCGGGGAGCTGTTTTTT. It yields the protein CASEIRREDTGELFF.

The chain has TRBV13 and TRBJ1-5; D is possibly TRBD1 (5 bases). In germline, CDR1 is PRHDT, CDR2 FYEKMQ (reference sequence). The V and J ends lost 3 bases and 5 bases respectively, with 11 bases between them. The CDR3 loop spans 14 amino acids. DNA of the CDR3: TGTGCCAGCAGCTTTTCCGGGGGGGATCAGCCCCAGCATTTT. The encoded protein is CASSFSGGDQPQHF.

The J gene is TRBJ2-7, the V gene TRBV11-2; D could derive from TRBD1 or TRBD2 (5 bases each). Between the trimmed V and J ends, which lost 7 bases and 9 bases, there was a span of 13 bases. The CDR3 has 11 residues. Per the germline V gene, CDR1 is SGHAT and CDR2 is FQNNGV. CDR3 nucleotide sequence: TGTGCCAGCAACCAAGGGACCCGGCAGTACTTC. Amino acids: CASNQGTRQYF. The full variable domain, with the rest looked up from reference TRBV11-2 and TRBJ2-7, is EAGVAQSPRYKIIEKRQSVAFWCNPISGHATLYWYQQILGQGPKLLIQFQNNGVVDDSQLPKDRFSAERLKGVDSTLKIQPAKLEDSAVYLCASNQGTRQYFGPGTRLTVT.

The V and J genes are TRBV19 and TRBJ2-7, with D uncertain. The V gene's germline CDR1 is LNHDA and CDR2 SQIVND (reference sequence). Trimming left V 4 bases short and J 3 bases short, with 19 bases between. This CDR3 has 16 residues. The CDR3 sequence is CASSTGHIVSLYEQYF. The DNA for the CDR3 is TGTGCCAGTAGTACGGGTCATATCGTCTCCCTCTACGAGCAGTACTTC.

The chain couples TRBV19 to TRBJ1-1, with no clear D. The germline CDR1 and CDR2 sequences are LNHDA and SQIVND (reference sequence). V gave up 7 bases and J gave up 2 bases, with 11 bases separating them. The CDR3 runs 13 residues. DNA for the CDR3: TGTGCCAGTATCACGCCGGGAAACACTGAAGCTTTCTTT. This gives the protein CASITPGNTEAFF. Full variable domain (missing parts from reference TRBV19 and TRBJ1-1): DGGITQSPKYLFRKEGQNVTLSCEQNLNHDAMYWYRQDPGQGLRLIYYSQIVNDFQKGDIAEGYSVSREKKESFPLTVTSAQKNPTAFYLCASITPGNTEAFFGQGTRLTVV.

This clone was recorded once. V gene TRBV7-8 combines with J gene TRBJ2-7; D possibly corresponds to TRBD2 (5 bases). CDR1 and CDR2 from the germline V gene are SGHVS and FQNEAQ. The CDR3 consists of 14 residues. V was pared by 5 bases and J by 6 bases, with 17 bases between. Here the CDR3 reads CASSPSPGGGEQYF. CDR3 sequence (DNA): TGTGCCAGCAGCCCCAGCCCCGGAGGCGGCGAGCAGTACTTC.

The chain has TRBV6-5 and TRBJ2-7; TRBD1 is a possible D gene (5 bases). The germline V and J ends were trimmed by 4 bases and 4 bases, with 11 bases remaining between them. The germline V gene has CDR1 MNHEY and CDR2 SVGAGI. This CDR3 has 13 residues. CDR3 DNA: TGTGCCAGCAGTTCCCAACAGGAATACGAGCAGTACTTC. Protein sequence: CASSSQQEYEQYF.

The J gene is TRBJ2-5, the V gene TRBV29-1; D might be TRBD1 or TRBD2, each matching 6 bases. V was pared by 6 bases and J by 2 bases, with 13 bases between. CDR3 length: 13 residues. Germline V CDR1 and CDR2: SQVTM, ANQGSEA. The CDR3 DNA follows: TGCAGCGTAAGGGGGGCAGGGCAAGAGACCCAGTACTTC. As protein: CSVRGAGQETQYF. Using reference TRBV29-1 and TRBJ2-5 for the parts outside the CDR3, the full variable domain is SAVISQKPSRDICQRGTSLTIQCQVDSQVTMMFWYRQQPGQSLTLIATANQGSEATYESGFVIDKFPISRPNLTFSTLTVSNMSPEDSSIYLCSVRGAGQETQYFGPGTRLLVL.

This clone was picked up one time. The gene calls are TRBV9 and TRBJ2-1; 9 positions agree with TRBD2. Per the germline V gene, CDR1 is SGDLS and CDR2 is YYNGEE. With V trimmed by 3 bases and J by 8 bases, 6 bases remained unmatched. The CDR3 is made up of 14 amino acids. Written as DNA, the CDR3 is TGTGCCAGCAGCGCCAGCGGGAGGTTGGATGAGCAGTTCTTC. Its translation: CASSASGRLDEQFF.

The chain employs TRBV4-1 and TRBJ1-1, with TRBD1 matching 8 bases. This CDR3 region has 14 residues. Trimming removed 4 bases from V and 4 bases from J; junction bases left unmatched: 5. The germline CDR1 and CDR2 sequences are MGHRA and YSYEKL. The CDR3 protein is CASSLDRVSTEAFF. CDR3 in DNA: TGCGCCAGCAGCCTGGACAGGGTATCCACTGAAGCTTTCTTT.

The genes are TRBV29-1 and TRBJ1-1; D might be TRBD1 (5 bases). CDR1 SQVTM and CDR2 ANQGSEA come from the germline V gene. The V end was cut by 8 bases, the J end by 4 bases, with 11 bases between. The CDR3 loop spans 11 amino acids. DNA for the CDR3: TGCAGCACCCGCGGGGGCACTGAAGCTTTCTTT. This gives the protein CSTRGGTEAFF. Drawing the rest from reference TRBV29-1 and TRBJ1-1, the complete variable domain is SAVISQKPSRDICQRGTSLTIQCQVDSQVTMMFWYRQQPGQSLTLIATANQGSEATYESGFVIDKFPISRPNLTFSTLTVSNMSPEDSSIYLCSTRGGTEAFFGQGTRLTVV.

The chain links TRBV19 to TRBJ1-1; D might be TRBD1 (5 bases). Looked up from germline, CDR1 is LNHDA and CDR2 is SQIVND (reference sequence). Trimming removed 6 bases at V and 10 bases at J, with 15 bases between. This CDR3 comprises 12 residues. CDR3 nucleotide sequence: TGTGCCAGTAGATCGGCGACTAGGGGAGCTTTCTTT. As protein: CASRSATRGAFF.